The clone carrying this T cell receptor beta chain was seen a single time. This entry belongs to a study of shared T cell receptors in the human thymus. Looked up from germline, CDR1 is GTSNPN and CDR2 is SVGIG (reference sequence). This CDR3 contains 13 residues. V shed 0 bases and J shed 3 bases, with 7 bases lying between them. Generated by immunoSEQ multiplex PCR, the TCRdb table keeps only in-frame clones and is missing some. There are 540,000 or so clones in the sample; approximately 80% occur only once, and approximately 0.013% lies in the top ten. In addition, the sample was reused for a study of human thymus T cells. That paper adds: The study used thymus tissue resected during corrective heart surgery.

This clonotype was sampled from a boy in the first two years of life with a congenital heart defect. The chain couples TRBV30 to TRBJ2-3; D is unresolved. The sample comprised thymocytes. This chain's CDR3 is CAWSVRGTDTQYF. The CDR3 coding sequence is TGTGCCTGGAGTGTACGAGGAACAGATACGCAGTATTTT.